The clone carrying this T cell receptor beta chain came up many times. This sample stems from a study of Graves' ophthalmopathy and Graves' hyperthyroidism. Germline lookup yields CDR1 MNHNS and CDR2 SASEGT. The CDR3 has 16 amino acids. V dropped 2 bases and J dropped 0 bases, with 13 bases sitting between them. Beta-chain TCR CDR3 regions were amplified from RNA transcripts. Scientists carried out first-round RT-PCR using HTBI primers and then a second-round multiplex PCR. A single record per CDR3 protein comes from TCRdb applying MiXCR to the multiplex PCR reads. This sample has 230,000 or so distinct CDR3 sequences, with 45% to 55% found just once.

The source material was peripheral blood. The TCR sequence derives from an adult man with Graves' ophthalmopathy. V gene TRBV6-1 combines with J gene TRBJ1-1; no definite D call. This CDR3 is CASSEIYWLLNTEAFF. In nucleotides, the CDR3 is TGTGCCAGCAGTGAAATCTATTGGCTCCTGAACACTGAAGCTTTCTTT.